These 4 T cell receptor beta chains were sequenced from one sample in a study of brain metastases from non-small cell lung cancer. Only in-frame clones appear in the TCRdb table, and some are missing; sequencing was by immunoSEQ multiplex PCR. The data contain approximately 4,000 clones, around 84% of them singletons. Sample: tumor-adjacent normal tissue. The receptors shown here come from a donor at least 40 years old with non-small cell lung cancer.

In this sample, this clone turned up once. This chain uses TRBV2 with TRBJ2-2; D is ambiguous. This CDR3 comprises 14 residues. V was clipped by 7 bases and J by 4 bases, with 13 bases between them. From germline, CDR1 is SNHLY and CDR2 FYNNEI. The CDR3 nucleotides are TGTGCCAGCACGGAAGTGGTGGTCACCGGGGAGCTGTTTTTT. The encoded protein is CASTEVVVTGELFF. The full variable domain, completed using reference TRBV2 and TRBJ2-2, is EPEVTQTPSHQVTQMGQEVILRCVPISNHLYFYWYRQILGQKVEFLVSFYNNEISEKSEIFDDQFSVERPDGSNFTLKIRSTKLEDSAMYFCASTEVVVTGELFFGEGSRLTVL.

The chain is built from TRBV7-9 and TRBJ1-1, with D hard to call. Per germline, CDR1 SEHNR and CDR2 FQNEAQ (reference sequence). Trimming removed 6 bases at V and 0 bases at J, with 14 bases between. The CDR3 contains 15 residues. The CDR3 here is CASRTETLMNTEAFF. DNA of the CDR3: TGTGCCAGCAGAACCGAGACACTCATGAACACTGAAGCTTTCTTT.

DNA for the CDR3: TGTGCCATCAGTGAGCAGGGGGTTATCGACTATGGCTACACCTTC. Its translation is CAISEQGVIDYGYTF. This chain connects TRBV10-3 to TRBJ1-2; 7 bases are shared with TRBD1. The CDR3 totals 15 residues. V dropped 2 bases and J dropped 3; count of bases not matched to a gene: 6. Per the germline V gene, CDR1 is ENHRY and CDR2 is SYGVKD.

The CDR3 DNA reads TGTGCCAGCAGTTACGAGGGACTTCAGGGGGAGCAGTACTTC. Its protein is CASSYEGLQGEQYF. The chain has TRBV6-5 and TRBJ2-7; either TRBD1 or TRBD2 may supply D (6 bases each). This CDR3 has 14 residues. Germline values: CDR1 MNHEY, CDR2 SVGAGI. The V gene lost 2 bases and the J gene lost 7 bases, with 15 bases spanning the gap.